The 16 T cell receptor beta chains below all came from one sample that was sequenced in a study of identical twins. TCRdb passed the 5' RACE reads through MiXCR, listing each CDR3 protein once. The data hold about 520,000 distinct CDR3 sequences, with under 25% observed a single time. The sample was also linked to a second study, of T cells expressing NK-cell markers.

Sequenced material: CD4+ T cells sorted from blood. The receptors were gathered from a woman in her late teens or twenties in good health.

The rearrangement links TRBV5-4 to TRBJ2-7, with a weak D call TRBD2 (5 bases). Germline V lookup: CDR1 SGHNT, CDR2 YYREEE (reference sequence). V shed 1 base and J shed 4 bases, with 15 bases lying between them. The CDR3 sequence is 15 residues long. The CDR3 region has the DNA TGTGCCAGCAGCTTGAGACTAACGGGCGGGTACGAGCAGTACTTC. Encoded protein: CASSLRLTGGYEQYF.

The chain combines TRBV6-2 or TRBV6-3 with TRBJ1-1; a weak D match, TRBD1 (6 bases). V gave up 5 bases and J gave up 3 bases, with 10 bases separating them. The CDR3 length is 13 residues. Looked up from germline, CDR1 is MNHEY and CDR2 is SVGEGT. DNA for the CDR3: TGTGCCAGCAGTACGGACAGACACACTGAAGCTTTCTTT. Its protein is CASSTDRHTEAFF.

J is TRBJ1-5 and V is TRBV2; tentatively, D is TRBD1 (6 bases). This CDR3 has 16 amino acids. Germline-derived CDR1 and CDR2 are SNHLY and FYNNEI. V lost 5 bases and J lost 0, with 14 bases in between. DNA for the CDR3: TGTGCCAGCAGTCTTGCCAGGGGTCTTAGCAATCAGCCCCAGCATTTT. This codes for CASSLARGLSNQPQHF. Drawing the rest from reference TRBV2 and TRBJ1-5, the complete variable domain is EPEVTQTPSHQVTQMGQEVILRCVPISNHLYFYWYRQILGQKVEFLVSFYNNEISEKSEIFDDQFSVERPDGSNFTLKIRSTKLEDSAMYFCASSLARGLSNQPQHFGDGTRLSIL.

The chain combines TRBV5-1 with TRBJ2-1; TRBD1 matches 8 bases. J was trimmed by 5 bases and V by 1 base; bases with no gene match: 5. Germline CDR1 reads SGHRS; CDR2 reads YFSETQ. This CDR3 has 15 amino acids. DNA for the CDR3: TGCGCCAGCAGCTTGTATGGACAGGGAAACAATGAGCAGTTCTTC. Translated: CASSLYGQGNNEQFF. Complete variable domain (other parts from reference TRBV5-1 and TRBJ2-1): KAGVTQTPRYLIKTRGQQVTLSCSPISGHRSVSWYQQTPGQGLQFLFEYFSETQRNKGNFPGRFSGRQFSNSRSEMNVSTLELGDSALYLCASSLYGQGNNEQFFGPGTRLTVL.

This clonotype has ten or more counts. V usage is TRBV29-1 and J usage is TRBJ2-4, with D unresolved. The CDR3 consists of 12 residues. V lost 5 bases and J 8 bases, leaving 13 bases between the germline ends. From germline, CDR1 is SQVTM and CDR2 ANQGSEA. For the CDR3, the DNA is TGCAGCGTTAGGCTCGCTAAGGACATTCAGTACTTC. Its protein is CSVRLAKDIQYF.

This clonotype appeared a few times. V and J are TRBV5-1 and TRBJ1-1, with 8 bases identical to TRBD1. Germline trimming cut 3 bases from V and 4 bases from J; bases unmatched to any gene: 8. The CDR3 is made up of 15 amino acids. The germline V gene has CDR1 SGHRS and CDR2 YFSETQ. The CDR3 DNA reads TGCGCCAGCAGCTATACCGGGACAGGACCCACTGAAGCTTTCTTT. Amino acid sequence: CASSYTGTGPTEAFF.

In this sample, this clonotype turned up a few times. The V gene is TRBV7-9, the J gene TRBJ2-7; 7 bases line up with TRBD1. The CDR3 is 14 amino acids. Trimming at V came to 6 bases and at J to 2 bases, leaving 7 bases not matched to a gene. CDR1 SEHNR and CDR2 FQNEAQ come from the germline V gene (reference sequence). Written as DNA, the CDR3 is TGTGCCAGCAGTTATCCGGGACAGACCTACGAGCAGTACTTC. It encodes CASSYPGQTYEQYF.

The V and J genes are TRBV5-1 and TRBJ2-7; the D is unclear. The V gene lost 0 bases and the J gene lost 3 bases, with 7 bases spanning the gap. This CDR3 contains 13 residues. Germline lookup yields CDR1 SGHRS and CDR2 YFSETQ. CDR3 coding DNA: TGCGCCAGCAGCTTGGCAGCCCTCTACGAGCAGTACTTC. This encodes CASSLAALYEQYF.

This clonotype was observed a handful of times. CDR3 residues: CASSSYSGGPNNEQFF. The CDR3 DNA sequence: TGTGCCAGCAGCTCGTATAGCGGGGGGCCCAACAATGAGCAGTTCTTC. The chain employs TRBV7-8 and TRBJ2-1, with TRBD2 matching over 10 bases. CDR1 and CDR2 from the germline V gene are SGHVS and FQNEAQ. CDR3 length: 16 amino acids. V lost 4 bases, J lost 5 bases, and 8 bases stayed unmatched.

V usage is TRBV5-1 and J usage is TRBJ2-1, with 9 bases that match TRBD1. From germline, CDR1 is SGHRS and CDR2 YFSETQ. The V segment lost 1 base and the J segment 7 bases; nucleotides outside the gene matches: 6. The CDR3 length is 15 residues. The DNA for the CDR3 is TGCGCCAGCAGCTTGAGGGACAGGGCCATTAATGAGCAGTTCTTC. It specifies CASSLRDRAINEQFF.

The table lists this clonotype with a few counts. The chain carries TRBV6-5 and TRBJ2-1; TRBD2 is a possible D gene (6 bases). The length of the CDR3 is 14 residues. V was trimmed by 0 bases and J by 3 bases, leaving 6 bases between them. CDR1 MNHEY and CDR2 SVGAGI come from the germline V gene. CDR3 in DNA: TGTGCCAGCAGTTACTCGACTAGCTACAATGAGCAGTTCTTC. Its protein product is CASSYSTSYNEQFF.

The V call is TRBV12-3 or TRBV12-4, the J call TRBJ1-2, with no clear D. V was cut by 1 base and J by 5 bases, with 14 bases left in between. The CDR3 covers 15 residues. CDR3 protein: CASSLGLSGPYGYTF. The DNA for the CDR3 is TGTGCCAGCAGTTTAGGCCTATCCGGCCCTTATGGCTACACCTTC.

The chain links TRBV29-1 to TRBJ2-5, with 15 bases lining up with TRBD2. The CDR3 runs to 16 residues. With 5 bases clipped from V and 4 bases from J, the junction kept 8 bases outside the gene matches. CDR1 is SQVTM, CDR2 ANQGSEA, per germline. CDR3 nucleotides: TGCAGCGTTCCCGGACTAGCGGGAGGGGGCCCAGAGACCCAGTACTTC. It specifies CSVPGLAGGGPETQYF. Together with reference TRBV29-1 and TRBJ2-5, the CDR3 gives the full variable domain: SAVISQKPSRDICQRGTSLTIQCQVDSQVTMMFWYRQQPGQSLTLIATANQGSEATYESGFVIDKFPISRPNLTFSTLTVSNMSPEDSSIYLCSVPGLAGGGPETQYFGPGTRLLVL.

This clonotype was detected a few times. V gene TRBV7-2 combines with J gene TRBJ2-7; a possible D gene is TRBD2 (6 bases). CDR1 is SGHTA and CDR2 is FQGNSA in the germline V gene. CDR3 length: 15 residues. Trimming removed 2 bases from V and 2 bases from J, with 13 bases in between. The CDR3 DNA is TGTGCCAGCAGCTTAATTAGGGGAGGCACCTACGAGCAGTACTTC. It is translated as CASSLIRGGTYEQYF.

This clonotype came up a few times. The chain uses TRBV20-1 and TRBJ1-2; D uncertain. The germline CDR1 and CDR2 sequences are DFQATT and SNEGSKA (reference sequence). The CDR3 is 14 amino acids. V lost 0 bases and J 4 bases, leaving 12 bases between the germline ends. The CDR3 loop reads CSARDDREGYGYTF. The CDR3 DNA follows: TGCAGTGCTAGAGATGATAGGGAGGGCTATGGCTACACCTTC.

This clonotype was counted a few times. CDR3 in DNA: TGTGCCAGCAGTTTCCCGGGACAGAGCAATCAGCCCCAGCATTTT. Encoded protein: CASSFPGQSNQPQHF. V gene TRBV28 combines with J gene TRBJ1-5, with 7 bases fitting TRBD1. Losses at the gene ends were 3 bases for V and 1 base for J; bases not matched to a gene: 3. The germline V gene has CDR1 MDHEN and CDR2 SYDVKM. The CDR3 contains 15 residues.